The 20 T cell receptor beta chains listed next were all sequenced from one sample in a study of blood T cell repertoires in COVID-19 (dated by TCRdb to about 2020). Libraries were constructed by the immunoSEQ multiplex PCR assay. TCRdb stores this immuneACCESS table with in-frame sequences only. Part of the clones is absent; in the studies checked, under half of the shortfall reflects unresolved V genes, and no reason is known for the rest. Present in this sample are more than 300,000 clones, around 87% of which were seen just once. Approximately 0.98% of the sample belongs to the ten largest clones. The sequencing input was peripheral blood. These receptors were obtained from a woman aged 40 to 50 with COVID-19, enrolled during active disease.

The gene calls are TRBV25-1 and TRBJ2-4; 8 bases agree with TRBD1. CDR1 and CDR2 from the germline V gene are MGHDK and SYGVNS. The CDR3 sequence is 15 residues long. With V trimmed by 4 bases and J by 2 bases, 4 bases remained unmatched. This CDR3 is CASSAQGATKNIQYF. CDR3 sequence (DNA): TGTGCCAGCAGTGCCCAGGGGGCGACCAAAAACATTCAGTACTTC. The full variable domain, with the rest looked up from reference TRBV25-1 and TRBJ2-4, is EADIYQTPRYLVIGTGKKITLECSQTMGHDKMYWYQQDPGMELHLIHYSYGVNSTEKGDLSSESTVSRIRTEHFPLTLESARPSHTSQYLCASSAQGATKNIQYFGAGTRLSVL.

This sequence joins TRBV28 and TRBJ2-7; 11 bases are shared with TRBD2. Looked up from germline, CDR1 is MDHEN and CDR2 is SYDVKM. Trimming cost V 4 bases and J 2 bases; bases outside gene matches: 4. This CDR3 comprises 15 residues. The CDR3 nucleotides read TGTGCCAGCAGTTCGACTAGCGGGAACCCCTACGAGCAGTACTTC. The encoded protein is CASSSTSGNPYEQYF.

CDR3 DNA sequence: TGTGCCAGCAGCGTAGCCAGCGGGAGTAACTACGAGCAGTACTTC. Encoded protein: CASSVASGSNYEQYF. The chain uses TRBV9 and TRBJ2-7, with TRBD2 matching over 8 bases. From germline, CDR1 is SGDLS and CDR2 YYNGEE. V trimming: 0 bases; J trimming: 3 bases; junction bases outside the gene matches: 5. The CDR3 has 15 residues.

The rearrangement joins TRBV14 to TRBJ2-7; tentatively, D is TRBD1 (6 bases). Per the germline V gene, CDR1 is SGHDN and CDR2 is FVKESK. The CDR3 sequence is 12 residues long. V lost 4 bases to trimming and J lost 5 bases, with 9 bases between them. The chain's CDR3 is CASSLQGNEQYF. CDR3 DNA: TGTGCCAGCAGCCTGCAGGGGAACGAGCAGTACTTC.

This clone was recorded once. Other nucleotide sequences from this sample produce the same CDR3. The CDR3 protein is CASSPSGYEQYF. The CDR3 nucleotides are TGTGCCAGCAGTCCCTCGGGGTACGAGCAGTACTTC. The chain carries TRBV27 and TRBJ2-7, with a tentative D call TRBD2 (5 bases). The CDR3 length is 12 residues. The germline gives CDR1 MNHEY, CDR2 SMNVEV (reference sequence). V lost 5 bases and J lost 4, with 9 bases in between.

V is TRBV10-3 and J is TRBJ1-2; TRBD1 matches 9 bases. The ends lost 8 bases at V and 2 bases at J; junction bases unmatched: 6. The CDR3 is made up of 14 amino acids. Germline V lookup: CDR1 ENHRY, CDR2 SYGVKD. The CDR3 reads CAIGNGQGNYGYTF. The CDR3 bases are TGTGCCATCGGCAACGGACAGGGGAACTATGGCTACACCTTC.

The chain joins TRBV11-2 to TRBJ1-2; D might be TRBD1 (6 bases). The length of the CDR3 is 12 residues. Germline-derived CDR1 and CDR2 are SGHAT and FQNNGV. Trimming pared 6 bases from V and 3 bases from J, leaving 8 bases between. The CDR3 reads CASRRQDYGYTF. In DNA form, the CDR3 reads TGTGCCAGCAGAAGACAGGACTATGGCTACACCTTC.

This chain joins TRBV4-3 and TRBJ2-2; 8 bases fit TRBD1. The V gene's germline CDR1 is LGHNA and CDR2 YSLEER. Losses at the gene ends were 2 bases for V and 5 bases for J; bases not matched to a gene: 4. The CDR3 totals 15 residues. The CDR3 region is CASSQQGALTGELFF. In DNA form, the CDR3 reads TGCGCCAGCAGCCAACAGGGGGCGTTGACCGGGGAGCTGTTTTTT.

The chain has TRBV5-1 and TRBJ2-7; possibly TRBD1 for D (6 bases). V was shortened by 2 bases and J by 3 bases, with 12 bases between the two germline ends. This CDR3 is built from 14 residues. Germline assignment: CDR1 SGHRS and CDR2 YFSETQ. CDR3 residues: CASSLTGKGYEQYF. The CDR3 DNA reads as TGCGCCAGCAGCTTAACAGGGAAGGGCTACGAGCAGTACTTC.

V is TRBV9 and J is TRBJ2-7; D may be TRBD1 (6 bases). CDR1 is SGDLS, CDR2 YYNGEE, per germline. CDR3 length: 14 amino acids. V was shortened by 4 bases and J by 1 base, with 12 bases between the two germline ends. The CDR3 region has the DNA TGTGCCAGCAGCAAACGGACAGTATCCTACGAGCAGTACTTC. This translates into CASSKRTVSYEQYF.

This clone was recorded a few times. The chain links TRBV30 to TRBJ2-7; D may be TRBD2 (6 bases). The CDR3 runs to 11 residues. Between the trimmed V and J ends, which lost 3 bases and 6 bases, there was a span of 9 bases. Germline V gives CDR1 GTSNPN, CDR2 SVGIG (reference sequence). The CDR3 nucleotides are TGTGCCTGGAGCGGGGGTCTCGAGCAGTACTTC. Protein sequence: CAWSGGLEQYF.

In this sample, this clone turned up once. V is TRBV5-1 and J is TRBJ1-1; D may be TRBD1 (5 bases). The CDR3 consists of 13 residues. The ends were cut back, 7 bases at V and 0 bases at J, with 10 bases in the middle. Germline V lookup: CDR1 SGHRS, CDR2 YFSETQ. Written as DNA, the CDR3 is TGCGCCAGCTCACAGGTGGTGAACACTGAAGCTTTCTTT. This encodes CASSQVVNTEAFF.

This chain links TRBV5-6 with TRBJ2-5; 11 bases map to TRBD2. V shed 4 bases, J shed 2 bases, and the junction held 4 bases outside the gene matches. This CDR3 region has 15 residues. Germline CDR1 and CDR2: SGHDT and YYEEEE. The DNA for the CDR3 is TGTGCCAGCAGCCGCCGACTAGCGGGACAAGAGACCCAGTACTTC. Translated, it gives CASSRRLAGQETQYF.

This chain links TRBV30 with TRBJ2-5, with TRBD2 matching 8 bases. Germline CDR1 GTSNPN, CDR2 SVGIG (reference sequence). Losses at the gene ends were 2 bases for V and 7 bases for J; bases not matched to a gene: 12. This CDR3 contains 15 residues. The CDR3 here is CAWSRLAGSSGTQYF. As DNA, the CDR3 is TGTGCCTGGAGTAGGCTAGCGGGCAGTTCGGGGACCCAGTACTTC.

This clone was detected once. The CDR3 sequence is CASSYWRGEGETQYF. CDR3 nucleotide sequence: TGTGCCAGCAGTTACTGGCGAGGAGAGGGAGAGACCCAGTACTTC. V is TRBV6-2 or TRBV6-3 and J is TRBJ2-5, with a tentative D call TRBD2 (5 bases). Germline V gives CDR1 MNHEY, CDR2 SVGEGT. The CDR3 contains 15 residues. V lost 1 base and J lost 4, with 13 bases in between.

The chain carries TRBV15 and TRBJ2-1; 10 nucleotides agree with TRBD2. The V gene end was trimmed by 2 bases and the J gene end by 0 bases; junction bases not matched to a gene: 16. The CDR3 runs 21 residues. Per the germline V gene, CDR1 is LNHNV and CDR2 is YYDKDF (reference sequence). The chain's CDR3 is CATSRLPLSGGAKYSYNEQFF. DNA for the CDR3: TGTGCCACCAGCAGACTACCCCTCAGCGGGGGGGCCAAATACTCCTACAATGAGCAGTTCTTC.

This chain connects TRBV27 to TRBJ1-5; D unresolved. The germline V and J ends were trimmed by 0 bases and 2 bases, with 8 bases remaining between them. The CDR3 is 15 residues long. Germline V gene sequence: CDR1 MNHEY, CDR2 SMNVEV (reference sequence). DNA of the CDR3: TGTGCCAGCAGTTTATCGTGGGGAGGCAATCAGCCCCAGCATTTT. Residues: CASSLSWGGNQPQHF.

CDR3 loop: CASSLVAGAFYNSPLHF. CDR3 nucleotide sequence: TGTGCCAGCAGCTTAGTGGCGGGGGCCTTTTATAATTCACCCCTCCACTTT. The chain uses TRBV7-9 and TRBJ1-6; perhaps TRBD1 as D (6 bases). The V gene lost 1 base and the J gene lost 4 bases, with 14 bases spanning the gap. Germline lookup yields CDR1 SEHNR and CDR2 FQNEAQ (reference sequence). The CDR3 runs to 17 residues.

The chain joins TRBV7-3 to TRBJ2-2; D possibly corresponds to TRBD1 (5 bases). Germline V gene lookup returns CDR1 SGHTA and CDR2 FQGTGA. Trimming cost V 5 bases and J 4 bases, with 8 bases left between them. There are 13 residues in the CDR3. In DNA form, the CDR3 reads TGTGCCAGCAGCGCTACAGGCACCGGGGAGCTGTTTTTT. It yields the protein CASSATGTGELFF.

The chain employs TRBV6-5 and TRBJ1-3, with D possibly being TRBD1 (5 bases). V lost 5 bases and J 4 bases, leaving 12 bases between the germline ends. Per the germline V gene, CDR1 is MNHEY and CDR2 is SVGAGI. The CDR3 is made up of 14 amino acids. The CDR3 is CASSNAGPGNTIYF. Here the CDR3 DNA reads TGTGCCAGCAGTAACGCAGGGCCGGGAAACACCATATATTTT.